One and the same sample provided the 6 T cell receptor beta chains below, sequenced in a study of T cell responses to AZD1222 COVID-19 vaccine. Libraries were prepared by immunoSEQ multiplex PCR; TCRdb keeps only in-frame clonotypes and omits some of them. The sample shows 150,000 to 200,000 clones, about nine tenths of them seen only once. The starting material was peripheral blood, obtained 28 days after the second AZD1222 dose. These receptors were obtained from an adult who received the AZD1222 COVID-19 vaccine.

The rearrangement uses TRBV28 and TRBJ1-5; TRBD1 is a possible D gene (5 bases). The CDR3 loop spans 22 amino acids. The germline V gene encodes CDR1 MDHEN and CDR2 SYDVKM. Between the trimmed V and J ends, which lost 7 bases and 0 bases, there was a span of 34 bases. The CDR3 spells CASTPSRGRRSPARYSNQPQHF. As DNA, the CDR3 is TGTGCCAGCACTCCTTCACGGGGGAGAAGGTCTCCCGCAAGATATAGCAATCAGCCCCAGCATTTT.

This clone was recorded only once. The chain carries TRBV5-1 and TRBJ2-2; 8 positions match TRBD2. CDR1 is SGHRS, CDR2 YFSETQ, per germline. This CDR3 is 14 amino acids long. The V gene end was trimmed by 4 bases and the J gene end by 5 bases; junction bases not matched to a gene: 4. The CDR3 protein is CASSREGETGELFF. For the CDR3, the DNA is TGCGCCAGCAGCCGGGAGGGGGAAACCGGGGAGCTGTTTTTT.

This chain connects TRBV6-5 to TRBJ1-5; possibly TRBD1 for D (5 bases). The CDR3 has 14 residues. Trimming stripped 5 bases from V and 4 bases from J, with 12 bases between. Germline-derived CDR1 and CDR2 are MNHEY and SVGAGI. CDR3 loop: CASSRLDSNQPQHF. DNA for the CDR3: TGTGCCAGCAGTCGGCTTGACAGTAATCAGCCCCAGCATTTT.

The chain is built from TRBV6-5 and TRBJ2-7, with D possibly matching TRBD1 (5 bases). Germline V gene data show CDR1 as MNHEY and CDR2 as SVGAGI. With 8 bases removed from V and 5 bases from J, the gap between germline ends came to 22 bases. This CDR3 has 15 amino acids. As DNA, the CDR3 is TGTGCCAGCTTTCCTCGGGCCTTAGGGGCCCACGAGCAGTACTTC. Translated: CASFPRALGAHEQYF.

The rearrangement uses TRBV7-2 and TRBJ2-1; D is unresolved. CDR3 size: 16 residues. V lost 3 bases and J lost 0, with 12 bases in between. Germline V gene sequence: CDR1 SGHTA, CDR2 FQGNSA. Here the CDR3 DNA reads TGTGCCAGCAGCTTCTGGCGTCGAAGCTCCTACAATGAGCAGTTCTTC. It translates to CASSFWRRSSYNEQFF.

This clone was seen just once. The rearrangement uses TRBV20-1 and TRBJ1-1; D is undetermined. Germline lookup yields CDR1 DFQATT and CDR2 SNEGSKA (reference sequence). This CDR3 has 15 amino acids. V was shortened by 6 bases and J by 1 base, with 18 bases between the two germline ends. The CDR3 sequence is CSASSSLNSNTEAFF. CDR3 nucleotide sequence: TGCAGTGCCAGTTCCTCCCTAAATTCGAACACTGAAGCTTTCTTT.